A single sample gave rise to the 9 T cell receptor beta chains below, sequenced in a study of blood T cell repertoires in COVID-19. This table comes from immunoSEQ multiplex PCR, and its TCRdb copy is limited to in-frame clones, with some not included. The table has 150,000 to 200,000 clones, about three quarters seen once. Sequencing used peripheral blood. The origin of the receptors is an elderly woman with active or convalescent COVID-19.

The rearrangement joins TRBV9 to TRBJ2-3; tentatively, D is TRBD2 (6 bases). CDR3 length: 16 residues. The ends were cut back, 0 bases at V and 4 bases at J, with 15 bases in the middle. Germline CDR1 reads SGDLS; CDR2 reads YYNGEE. The CDR3 protein is CASSVAAGFGADTQYF. In DNA, the CDR3 is TGTGCCAGCAGCGTAGCGGCGGGGTTCGGGGCAGATACGCAGTATTTT.

This clone was detected only once. This chain links TRBV28 with TRBJ1-2; TRBD1 might be the D (6 bases). This CDR3 comprises 13 residues. Trimming took 5 bases from V and 4 from J, leaving 11 bases between them. Germline V CDR1 and CDR2: MDHEN, SYDVKM. The CDR3 here is CASSPRDTYGYTF. The CDR3 DNA is TGTGCCAGCAGTCCCCGGGACACCTATGGCTACACCTTC.

The chain employs TRBV4-3 and TRBJ1-1; D might be TRBD1 (5 bases). Trimming removed 1 base at V and 1 base at J, with 13 bases between. The germline CDR1 and CDR2 sequences are LGHNA and YSLEER. The CDR3 spans 16 residues. The CDR3 coding sequence is TGCGCCAGCAGCCAAGTAGGGAGGGGAAAGAACACTGAAGCTTTCTTT. Protein product: CASSQVGRGKNTEAFF.

V and J are TRBV29-1 and TRBJ1-2, with TRBD1 matching 11 bases. There are 13 residues in the CDR3. The V segment lost 2 bases and the J segment 6 bases; nucleotides outside the gene matches: 2. Germline V gives CDR1 SQVTM, CDR2 ANQGSEA. The CDR3 DNA is TGCAGCGTTGAACGGGACAGGGGGAATGGCTACACCTTC. It is translated as CSVERDRGNGYTF. The complete variable domain, with remaining parts taken from reference TRBV29-1 and TRBJ1-2, reads SAVISQKPSRDICQRGTSLTIQCQVDSQVTMMFWYRQQPGQSLTLIATANQGSEATYESGFVIDKFPISRPNLTFSTLTVSNMSPEDSSIYLCSVERDRGNGYTFGSGTRLTVV.

V usage is TRBV2 and J usage is TRBJ1-2; D unclear. Germline V lookup: CDR1 SNHLY, CDR2 FYNNEI. The V gene lost 5 bases and the J gene lost 12 bases, with 22 bases spanning the gap. The CDR3 is made up of 14 amino acids. The CDR3: CASSTDLDGLADTF. In DNA, the CDR3 is TGTGCCAGCAGTACCGACTTGGACGGCTTAGCGGACACCTTC.

This clone has only one observation. This rearrangement joins TRBV13 to TRBJ1-4, with D maybe TRBD1 (6 bases). The CDR3 loop spans 15 amino acids. Germline V gives CDR1 PRHDT, CDR2 FYEKMQ (reference sequence). V lost 5 bases to trimming and J lost 7 bases, with 17 bases between them. The CDR3 reads CASSTYRVVAEKLFF. CDR3 nucleotide sequence: TGTGCCAGCAGCACCTACAGGGTGGTAGCTGAAAAACTGTTTTTT. The full variable domain, rest sourced from reference TRBV13 and TRBJ1-4, is AAGVIQSPRHLIKEKRETATLKCYPIPRHDTVYWYQQGPGQDPQFLISFYEKMQSDKGSIPDRFSAQQFSDYHSELNMSSLELGDSALYFCASSTYRVVAEKLFFGSGTQLSVL.

The rearrangement joins TRBV5-1 to TRBJ2-2; possibly TRBD1 for D (5 bases). The ends were cut back, 2 bases at V and 8 bases at J, with 7 bases in the middle. The CDR3 length is 12 residues. Germline CDR1 reads SGHRS; CDR2 reads YFSETQ. The CDR3 coding sequence is TGCGCCAGCAGCTTAGGGGCGGGGGAGCTGTTTTTT. Its protein is CASSLGAGELFF.

J is TRBJ2-1 and V is TRBV27; maybe TRBD1 (6 bases). This CDR3 has 13 residues. The germline V gene encodes CDR1 MNHEY and CDR2 SMNVEV (reference sequence). The germline V and J ends were trimmed by 3 bases and 13 bases, with 16 bases remaining between them. The CDR3 DNA reads TGTGCCAGCAGTTTCTCTCAGGGGACCTCACAGTTCTTC. Its protein product is CASSFSQGTSQFF.

The chain couples TRBV5-4 to TRBJ1-2; 9 nucleotides align to TRBD1. Losses at the gene ends were 4 bases for V and 3 bases for J; bases not matched to a gene: 7. The CDR3 spans 15 residues. The V gene's germline CDR1 is SGHNT and CDR2 YYREEE (reference sequence). CDR3 in DNA: TGTGCCAGCAGCGCCAACAGGGGGCAGGACTATGGCTACACCTTC. This gives the protein CASSANRGQDYGYTF. Using reference TRBV5-4 and TRBJ1-2 for the parts outside the CDR3, the full variable domain is ETGVTQSPTHLIKTRGQQVTLRCSSQSGHNTVSWYQQALGQGPQFIFQYYREEENGRGNFPPRFSGLQFPNYSSELNVNALELDDSALYLCASSANRGQDYGYTFGSGTRLTVV.